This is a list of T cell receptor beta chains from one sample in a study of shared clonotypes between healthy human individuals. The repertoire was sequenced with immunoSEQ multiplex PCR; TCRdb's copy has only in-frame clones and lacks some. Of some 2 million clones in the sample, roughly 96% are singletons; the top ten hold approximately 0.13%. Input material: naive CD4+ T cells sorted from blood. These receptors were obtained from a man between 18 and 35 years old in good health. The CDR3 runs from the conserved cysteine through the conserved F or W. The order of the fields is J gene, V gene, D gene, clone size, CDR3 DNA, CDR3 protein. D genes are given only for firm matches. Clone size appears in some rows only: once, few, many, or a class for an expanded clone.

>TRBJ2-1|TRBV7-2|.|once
TGTGCCAGCAGCCCGAGAGGGAGGCCGAGCTCCTACAATGAGCAGTTCTTC
CASSPRGRPSSYNEQFF
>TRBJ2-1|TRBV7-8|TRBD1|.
TGTGCCAGCAGCAAGACAGGGGGCGGACCACATGAGCAGTTCTTC
CASSKTGGGPHEQFF
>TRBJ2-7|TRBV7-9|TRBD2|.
TGTGCCAGCAGCCCCAGGACGCGGGAGCGCGAGCAGTACTTC
CASSPRTREREQYF
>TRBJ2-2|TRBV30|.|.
TGTGCCTGGAGTGGAGGGTGGCCGGAGCTGTTTTTT
CAWSGGWPELFF
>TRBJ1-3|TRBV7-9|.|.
TGTGCCAGCAGCTTAGAACGGGTGACAGGAAACACCATATATTTT
CASSLERVTGNTIYF
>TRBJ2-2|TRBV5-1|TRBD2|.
TGCGCCAGCAGCTTCCTAGCGGCGAACACCGGGGAGCTGTTTTTT
CASSFLAANTGELFF
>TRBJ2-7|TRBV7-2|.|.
TGTGCCAGCAGCTTAGGGGCCCTCTACGAGCAGTACTTC
CASSLGALYEQYF
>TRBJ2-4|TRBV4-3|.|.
TGCGCCAGCAGCCAAGGGGGACTGGGACAGAAAAAAAACATTCAGTACTTC
CASSQGGLGQKKNIQYF
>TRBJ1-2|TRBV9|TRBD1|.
TGTGCCAGCAGCCCTCGGACAGGGAGGGGGACTAACTATGGCTACACCTTC
CASSPRTGRGTNYGYTF
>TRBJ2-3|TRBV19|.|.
TGTGCCAGTAGTATTGAAGGTACTAGCACAGATACGCAGTATTTT
CASSIEGTSTDTQYF
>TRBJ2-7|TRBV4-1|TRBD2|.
TGCGCCAGCAGCCAAGAAGGGTCTAGCGGGAGGGCCTGGCAGTACTTC
CASSQEGSSGRAWQYF
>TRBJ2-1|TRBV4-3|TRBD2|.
TGCGCCAGCAGCCAAGGGCCTAGCGGGAGGGCTGACTCCTACAATGAGCAGTTCTTC
CASSQGPSGRADSYNEQFF
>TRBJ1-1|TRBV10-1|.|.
TGCGCCAGCAGTGCAAGGGGGAACACTGAAGCTTTCTTT
CASSARGNTEAFF
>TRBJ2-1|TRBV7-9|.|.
TGTGCCAGCAGCCAAGCTGGTGGGGGCGATCGTACTGAGCAGTTCTTC
CASSQAGGGDRTEQFF
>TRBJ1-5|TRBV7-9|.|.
TGTGCCAGCAGCGTCCAGGATCAGCCCCAGCATTTT
CASSVQDQPQHF
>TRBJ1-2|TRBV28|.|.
TGTGCCAGCACCCTGGCGGGCGCGCACACCTTC
CASTLAGAHTF
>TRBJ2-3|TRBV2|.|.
TGTGCCAGCAGTTTGGACAGAAGGGATACGCAGTATTTT
CASSLDRRDTQYF
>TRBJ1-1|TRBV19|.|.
TGTGCCAGTAGTATATCCGTCTGGAGCACTGAAGCTTTCTTT
CASSISVWSTEAFF
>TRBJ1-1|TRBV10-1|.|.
TGCGCCAGCAGTGAGTACGGGTACACTGAAGCTTTCTTT
CASSEYGYTEAFF
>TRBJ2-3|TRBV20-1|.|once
TGCAGTGCCACCATCACAGATACGCAGTATTTT
CSATITDTQYF
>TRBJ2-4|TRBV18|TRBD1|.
TGTGCCAGCTCACGGTCAGGGACAGTCCTAGCCAAAAACATTCAGTACTTC
CASSRSGTVLAKNIQYF
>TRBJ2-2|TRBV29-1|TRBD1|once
TGCAGCGGGGACAGGGGGGCCGGGGAGCTGTTTTTT
CSGDRGAGELFF
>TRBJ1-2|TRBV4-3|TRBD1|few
TGCGCCAGCAGCCAAGATCTGGGGACAGGGGTAGATGGCTACACCTTC
CASSQDLGTGVDGYTF
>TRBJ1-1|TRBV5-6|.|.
TGTGCCAGCAGCTACAAGGACCGGAGCACTGAAGCTTTCTTT
CASSYKDRSTEAFF
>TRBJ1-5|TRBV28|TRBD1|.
TGTGCCAGCAGTCTGATGGGACAGGGGGTGGGTTTCAATCAGCCCCAGCATTTT
CASSLMGQGVGFNQPQHF
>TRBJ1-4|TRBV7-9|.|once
TGTGCCAGCAGCCAGGCGGGTAATGAAAAACTGTTTTTT
CASSQAGNEKLFF
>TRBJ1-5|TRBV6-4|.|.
TGTGCCAGCAAAACGGAAACAGGGAGCAATCAGCCCCAGCATTTT
CASKTETGSNQPQHF
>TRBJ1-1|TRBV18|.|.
TGTGCCAGCTCACCATCTTATGACACTGAAGCTTTCTTT
CASSPSYDTEAFF
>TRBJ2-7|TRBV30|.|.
TGTGCCTGGAGCCAAAACACAGGTATAGGGGTAGTGAAGCAGTACTTC
CAWSQNTGIGVVKQYF
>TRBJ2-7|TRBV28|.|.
TGTGCCAGCAGTTTGGTGGACCGGATATCCTACGAGCAGTACTTC
CASSLVDRISYEQYF
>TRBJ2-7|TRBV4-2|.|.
TGTGCCAGCAGCCAAGATCTCGGCGGATCGCCATACGAGCAGTACTTC
CASSQDLGGSPYEQYF
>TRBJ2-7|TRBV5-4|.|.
TGTGCCAGCAGCTTTCCACAGCCCCCCTACGAGCAGTACTTC
CASSFPQPPYEQYF
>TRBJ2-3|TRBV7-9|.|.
TGTGCCAGCAGCCCACGGGGGACGGGAAGAATCACAGATACGCAGTATTTT
CASSPRGTGRITDTQYF
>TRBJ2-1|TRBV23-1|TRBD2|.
TGCGCCAGCCTCGGACTAGCGGGAGACAATGAGCAGTTCTTC
CASLGLAGDNEQFF
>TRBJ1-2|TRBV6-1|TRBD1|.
TGTGCCAGCACTACCGGGACAGGGGATGGCTACACCTTC
CASTTGTGDGYTF
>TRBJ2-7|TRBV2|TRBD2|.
TGTGCCAGCAGTGCGCCGGGACTAGCCTACGAGCAGTACTTC
CASSAPGLAYEQYF
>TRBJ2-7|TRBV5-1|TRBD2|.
TGCGCCAGCAGCTTGATTGCGCGCGGGAGGAACTCCTACGAGCAGTACTTC
CASSLIARGRNSYEQYF
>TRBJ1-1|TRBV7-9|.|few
TGTGCCAGCAGCTTAGTCCTGGGAGCTTTCTTT
CASSLVLGAFF
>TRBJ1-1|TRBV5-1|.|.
TGCGCCAGCAGCTTGGGCGGGGAATCCGGCACTGAAGCTTTCTTT
CASSLGGESGTEAFF
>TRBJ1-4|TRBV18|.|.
TGTGCCAGCTCACCGCAACGGCAGGATGAAAAACTGTTTTTT
CASSPQRQDEKLFF
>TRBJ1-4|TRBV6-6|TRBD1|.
TGTGCCAGCAGGACAGGGGGCGGCGATGAAAAACTGTTTTTT
CASRTGGGDEKLFF
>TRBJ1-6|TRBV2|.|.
TGTGCCAGCAGTGACAGGGCAAGCTCCTATAATTCACCCCTCCACTTT
CASSDRASSYNSPLHF
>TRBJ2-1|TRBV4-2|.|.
TGTGCCAGCAGCCAAGAAGGACTGCCTGCTAACAATGAGCAGTTCTTC
CASSQEGLPANNEQFF
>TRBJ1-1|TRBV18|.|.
TGTGCCAGCTCACCATCCCCGGGAGAGGGTCAGGTGGGCACTGAAGCTTTCTTT
CASSPSPGEGQVGTEAFF
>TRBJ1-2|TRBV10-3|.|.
TGTGCCGCCTTGGGAGGGAACTATGGCTACACCTTC
CAALGGNYGYTF
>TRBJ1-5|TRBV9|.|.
TGTGCCAGCAGCGTAGGGAACGTGAATCAGCCCCAGCATTTT
CASSVGNVNQPQHF